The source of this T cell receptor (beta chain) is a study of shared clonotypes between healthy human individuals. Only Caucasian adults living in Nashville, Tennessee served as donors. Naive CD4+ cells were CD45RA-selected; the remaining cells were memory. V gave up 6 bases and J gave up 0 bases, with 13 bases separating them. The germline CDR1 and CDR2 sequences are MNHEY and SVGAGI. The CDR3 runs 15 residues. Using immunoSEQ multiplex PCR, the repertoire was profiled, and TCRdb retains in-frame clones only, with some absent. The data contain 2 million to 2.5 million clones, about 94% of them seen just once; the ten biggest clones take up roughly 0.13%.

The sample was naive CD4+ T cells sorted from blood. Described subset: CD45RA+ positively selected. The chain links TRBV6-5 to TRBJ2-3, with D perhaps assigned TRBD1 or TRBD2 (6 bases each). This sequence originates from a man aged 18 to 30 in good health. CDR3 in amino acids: CASSRGTFSTDTQYF. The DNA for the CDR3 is TGTGCCAGCAGCCGCGGGACATTTAGCACAGATACGCAGTATTTT.